This T cell receptor beta chain was sequenced during a study of blood T cells in healthy people across ages. This clonotype has just a few counts. A J-beta primer mix and a sample-barcoded 5' primer were used in a second PCR of roughly 7 to 12 cycles. Each CDR3 protein is one row after TCRdb ran MiXCR on the 5' RACE reads. The sample consists of roughly 1,300,000 distinct CDR3 sequences, 55% to 75% of them appearing once. CDR1 and CDR2 from the germline V gene are LGHNT and FRNRAP. This CDR3 comprises 13 residues. Losses at the gene ends were 6 bases for V and 5 bases for J; bases not matched to a gene: 6.

The J gene is TRBJ1-1, the V gene TRBV12-5, with TRBD1 matching over 7 bases. The clonotype originates from a man between 18 and 29 years old in good health. Source material: blood. This CDR3 reads CASGPRQGTEAFF. As DNA, the CDR3 is TGTGCTAGTGGACCACGACAGGGTACTGAAGCTTTCTTT.